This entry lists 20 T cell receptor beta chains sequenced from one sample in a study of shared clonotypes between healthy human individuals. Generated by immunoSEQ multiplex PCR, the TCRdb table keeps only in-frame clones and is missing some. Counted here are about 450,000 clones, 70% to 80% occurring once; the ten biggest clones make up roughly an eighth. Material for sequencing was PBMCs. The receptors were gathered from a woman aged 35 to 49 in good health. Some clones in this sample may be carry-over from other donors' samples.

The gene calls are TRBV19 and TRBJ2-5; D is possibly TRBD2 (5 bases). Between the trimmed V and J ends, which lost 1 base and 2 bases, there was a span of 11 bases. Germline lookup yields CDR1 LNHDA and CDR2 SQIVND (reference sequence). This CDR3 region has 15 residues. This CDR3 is CASSIGGGWQETQYF. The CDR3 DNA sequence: TGTGCCAGTAGTATAGGAGGCGGGTGGCAAGAGACCCAGTACTTC.

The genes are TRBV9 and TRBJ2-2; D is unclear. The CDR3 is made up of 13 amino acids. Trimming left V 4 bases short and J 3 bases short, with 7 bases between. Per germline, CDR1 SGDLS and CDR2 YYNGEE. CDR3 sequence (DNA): TGTGCCAGCAGCAGATTGTACACCGGGGAGCTGTTTTTT. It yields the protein CASSRLYTGELFF.

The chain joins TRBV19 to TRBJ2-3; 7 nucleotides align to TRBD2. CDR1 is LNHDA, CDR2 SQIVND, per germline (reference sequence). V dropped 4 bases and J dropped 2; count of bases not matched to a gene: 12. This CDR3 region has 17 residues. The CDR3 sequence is CASSTSPVGGATDTQYF. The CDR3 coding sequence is TGTGCCAGTAGTACCAGCCCCGTGGGAGGGGCCACAGATACGCAGTATTTT.

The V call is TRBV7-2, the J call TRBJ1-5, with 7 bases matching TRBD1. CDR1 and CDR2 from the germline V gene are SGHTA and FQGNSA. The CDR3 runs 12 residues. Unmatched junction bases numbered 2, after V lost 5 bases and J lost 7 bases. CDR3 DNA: TGTGCCAGCAGCGTACAGGGGCAGCCCCAGCATTTT. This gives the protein CASSVQGQPQHF.

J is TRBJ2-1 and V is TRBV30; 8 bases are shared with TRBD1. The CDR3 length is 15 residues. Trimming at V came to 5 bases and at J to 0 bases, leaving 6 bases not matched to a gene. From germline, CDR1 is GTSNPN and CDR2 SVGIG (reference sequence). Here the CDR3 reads CAWVGQGGSYNEQFF. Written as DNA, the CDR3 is TGTGCCTGGGTTGGACAGGGTGGCTCCTACAATGAGCAGTTCTTC.

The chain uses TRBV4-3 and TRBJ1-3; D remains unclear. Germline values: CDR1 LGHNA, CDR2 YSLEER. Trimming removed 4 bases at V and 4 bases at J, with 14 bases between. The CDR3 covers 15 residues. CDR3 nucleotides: TGCGCCAGCAGCCCTTACTACAGAGCGGGAAACACCATATATTTT. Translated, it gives CASSPYYRAGNTIYF.

The CDR3 sequence: CASSPTHYGTGGSPLHF. The DNA of the CDR3 is TGTGCCAGCAGCCCCACGCACTACGGGACAGGGGGCTCACCCCTCCACTTT. This chain links TRBV28 with TRBJ1-6; 12 nucleotides agree with TRBD1. CDR1 and CDR2 (germline): MDHEN, SYDVKM. V dropped 6 bases and J dropped 10; count of bases not matched to a gene: 13. The CDR3 is made up of 17 amino acids.

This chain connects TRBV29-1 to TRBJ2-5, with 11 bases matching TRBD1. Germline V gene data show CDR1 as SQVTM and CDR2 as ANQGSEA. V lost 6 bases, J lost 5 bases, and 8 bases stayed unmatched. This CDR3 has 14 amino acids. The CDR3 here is CSVRRTGGFETQYF. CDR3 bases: TGCAGCGTAAGACGGACAGGGGGCTTCGAGACCCAGTACTTC.

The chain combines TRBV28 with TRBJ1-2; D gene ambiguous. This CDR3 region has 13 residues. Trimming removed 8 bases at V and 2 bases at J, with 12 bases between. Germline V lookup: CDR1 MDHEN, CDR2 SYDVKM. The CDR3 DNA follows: TGTGCCAGCTTCGTCGCGGGGAACTATGGCTACACCTTC. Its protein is CASFVAGNYGYTF.

CDR3 coding DNA: TGTGCCTGGGGACAGGGGTACGAGCAGTACTTC. This translates into CAWGQGYEQYF. The chain employs TRBV30 and TRBJ2-7; TRBD1 matches 9 bases. The CDR3 is 11 amino acids. Germline CDR1 is GTSNPN and CDR2 is SVGIG (reference sequence). V was clipped by 5 bases and J by 4 bases; unmatched bases: 0.

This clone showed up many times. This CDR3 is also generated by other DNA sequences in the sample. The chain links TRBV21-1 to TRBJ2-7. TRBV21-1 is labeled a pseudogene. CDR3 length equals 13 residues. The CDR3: CASTRPPRYEQYF. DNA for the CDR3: TGTGCCAGCACTCGCCCCCCAAGGTACGAGCAGTACTTC.

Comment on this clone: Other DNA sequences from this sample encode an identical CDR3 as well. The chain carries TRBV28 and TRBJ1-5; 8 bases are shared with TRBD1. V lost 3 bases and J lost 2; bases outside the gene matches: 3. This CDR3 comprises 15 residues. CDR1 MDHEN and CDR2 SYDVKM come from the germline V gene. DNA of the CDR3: TGTGCCAGCAGTTTTGCAGGGGGCGGCAATCAGCCCCAGCATTTT. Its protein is CASSFAGGGNQPQHF.

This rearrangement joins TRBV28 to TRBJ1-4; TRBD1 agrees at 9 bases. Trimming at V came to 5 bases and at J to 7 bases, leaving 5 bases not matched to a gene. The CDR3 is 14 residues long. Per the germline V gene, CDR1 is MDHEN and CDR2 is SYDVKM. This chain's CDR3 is CASSRTGGLEKLFF. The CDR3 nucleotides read TGTGCCAGCAGTCGCACAGGGGGCCTTGAAAAACTGTTTTTT. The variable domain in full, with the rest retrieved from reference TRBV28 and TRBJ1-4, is DVKVTQSSRYLVKRTGEKVFLECVQDMDHENMFWYRQDPGLGLRLIYFSYDVKMKEKGDIPEGYSVSREKKERFSLILESASTNQTSMYLCASSRTGGLEKLFFGSGTQLSVL.

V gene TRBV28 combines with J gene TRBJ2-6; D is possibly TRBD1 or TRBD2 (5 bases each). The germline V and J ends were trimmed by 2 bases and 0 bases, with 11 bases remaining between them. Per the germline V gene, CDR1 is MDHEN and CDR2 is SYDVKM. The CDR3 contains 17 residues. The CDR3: CASSLPGAYSGANVLTF. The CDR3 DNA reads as TGTGCCAGCAGTTTACCCGGGGCCTACTCTGGGGCCAACGTCCTGACTTTC.

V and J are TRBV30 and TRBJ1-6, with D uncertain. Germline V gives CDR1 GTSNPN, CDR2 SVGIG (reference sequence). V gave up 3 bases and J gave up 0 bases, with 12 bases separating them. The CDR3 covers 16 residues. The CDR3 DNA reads TGTGCCTGGAGCCAGGAGCCCAGCTCCTATAATTCACCCCTCCACTTT. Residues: CAWSQEPSSYNSPLHF.

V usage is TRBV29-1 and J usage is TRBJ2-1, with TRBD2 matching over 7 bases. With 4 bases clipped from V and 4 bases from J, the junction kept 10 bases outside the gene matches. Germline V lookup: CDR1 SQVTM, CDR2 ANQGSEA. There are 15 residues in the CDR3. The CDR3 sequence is CSVVEVQRGYNEQFF. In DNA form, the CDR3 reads TGCAGCGTTGTAGAAGTCCAGCGGGGTTACAATGAGCAGTTCTTC.

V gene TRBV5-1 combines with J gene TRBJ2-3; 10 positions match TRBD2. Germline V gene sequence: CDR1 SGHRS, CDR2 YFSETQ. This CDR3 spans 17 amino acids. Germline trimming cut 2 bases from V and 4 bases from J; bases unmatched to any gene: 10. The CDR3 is CASSFIRAGGPADTQYF. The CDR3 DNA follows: TGCGCCAGCAGCTTCATACGAGCGGGAGGGCCCGCAGATACGCAGTATTTT. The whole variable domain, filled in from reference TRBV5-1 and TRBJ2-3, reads KAGVTQTPRYLIKTRGQQVTLSCSPISGHRSVSWYQQTPGQGLQFLFEYFSETQRNKGNFPGRFSGRQFSNSRSEMNVSTLELGDSALYLCASSFIRAGGPADTQYFGPGTRLTVL.

Here the CDR3 reads CASSERFGQHSYEQYF. CDR3 DNA sequence: TGTGCCAGCAGTGAAAGGTTTGGACAGCACTCCTACGAGCAGTACTTC. The rearrangement joins TRBV2 to TRBJ2-7; maybe TRBD1 (6 bases). The V end lost 2 bases, the J end lost 0 bases, and 14 bases lay between the germline ends. This CDR3 is built from 16 residues. CDR1 is SNHLY and CDR2 is FYNNEI in the germline V gene.

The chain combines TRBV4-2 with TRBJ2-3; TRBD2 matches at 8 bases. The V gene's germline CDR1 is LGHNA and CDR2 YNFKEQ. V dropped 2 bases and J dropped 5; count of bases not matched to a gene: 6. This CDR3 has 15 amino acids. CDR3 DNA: TGTGCCAGCAGCCAATCCTCTAGCGGGCGAGATACGCAGTATTTT. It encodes CASSQSSSGRDTQYF.

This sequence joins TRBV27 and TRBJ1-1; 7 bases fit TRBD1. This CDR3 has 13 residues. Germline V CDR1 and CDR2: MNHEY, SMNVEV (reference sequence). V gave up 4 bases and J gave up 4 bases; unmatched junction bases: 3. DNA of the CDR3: TGTGCCAGCAGTTACAGGGGTGGCACTGAAGCTTTCTTT. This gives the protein CASSYRGGTEAFF.